Below, 10 T cell receptor beta chains from the same sample are listed, as sequenced in a study of blood T cell repertoires in COVID-19. Data came from immunoSEQ multiplex PCR; TCRdb stores just in-frame clones and leaves some out. This sample has some 170,000 clones, with roughly 80% found just once. Sequenced: peripheral blood. The receptors were gathered from an older man with acute or convalescent COVID-19.

Points on this clone: Other DNA sequences in this sample translate to the same CDR3. CDR3 sequence: CATSRDRGADTQYF. DNA of the CDR3: TGTGCCACCAGCAGAGATCGGGGAGCAGATACGCAGTATTTT. This sequence joins TRBV15 and TRBJ2-3; weak D call: TRBD2 (5 bases). This CDR3 spans 14 amino acids. Per the germline V gene, CDR1 is LNHNV and CDR2 is YYDKDF (reference sequence). Between the trimmed V and J ends, which lost 0 bases and 4 bases, there was a span of 8 bases.

The chain links TRBV5-4 to TRBJ2-5; possibly TRBD1 or TRBD2 for D (5 bases each). The V gene's germline CDR1 is SGHNT and CDR2 YYREEE (reference sequence). Trimming stripped 4 bases from V and 9 bases from J, with 16 bases between. This CDR3 is built from 13 residues. DNA of the CDR3: TGTGCCAGCAGCCTGGGACCCGACGGGGCCCAGTACTTC. It yields the protein CASSLGPDGAQYF.

The chain has TRBV6-5 and TRBJ2-1; 7 bases align to TRBD1. After removal of 8 bases from V and 4 bases from J, the junction contained 11 bases not matched to a gene. Germline V gene lookup returns CDR1 MNHEY and CDR2 SVGAGI. The CDR3 runs to 15 residues. CDR3 nucleotide sequence: TGTGCCAGCGGGAGATCGGGACAGCCTTACAATGAGCAGTTCTTC. This translates into CASGRSGQPYNEQFF.

The rearrangement joins TRBV10-1 to TRBJ2-1; possible D gene TRBD1, 5 bases. Between the trimmed V and J ends, which lost 5 bases and 7 bases, there was a span of 6 bases. Germline V lookup: CDR1 WNHNN, CDR2 SYGVQD (reference sequence). The CDR3 sequence is 11 residues long. CDR3 sequence: CASSQGNEQFF. The CDR3, as DNA: TGCGCCAGCAGTCAGGGTAATGAGCAGTTCTTC.

This clone was observed a handful of times. The chain combines TRBV9 with TRBJ2-1, with 10 bases that match TRBD2. CDR1 and CDR2 from the germline V gene are SGDLS and YYNGEE. The CDR3 runs to 16 residues. The junction had 6 bases not matched to a gene; V was cut back by 0 bases and J by 6 bases. CDR3 in amino acids: CASSVVPSGSSNEQFF. DNA of the CDR3: TGTGCCAGCAGCGTAGTTCCTAGCGGGAGCTCCAATGAGCAGTTCTTC.

The chain recombines TRBV7-2 with TRBJ1-5; 7 nucleotides align to TRBD1. Germline assignment: CDR1 SGHTA and CDR2 FQGNSA. This CDR3 has 15 residues. Trimming at V came to 2 bases and at J to 2 bases, leaving 3 bases not matched to a gene. The CDR3 here is CASSLFQGGNQPQHF. The CDR3 DNA sequence: TGTGCCAGCAGCTTATTCCAGGGGGGCAATCAGCCCCAGCATTTT.

The chain links TRBV18 to TRBJ2-7; the D gene is possibly TRBD2 (6 bases). Germline lookup yields CDR1 KGHSH and CDR2 LQKENI. The CDR3 runs 13 residues. Deletions cut 1 base from V and 5 bases from J, with 9 bases between. Written as DNA, the CDR3 is TGTGCCAGCTCACCACGACTAGAACACGAGCAGTACTTC. It translates to CASSPRLEHEQYF.

The chain joins TRBV6-2 or TRBV6-3 to TRBJ2-1; no clear D. The CDR3 length is 14 residues. Germline V gene data show CDR1 as MNHEY and CDR2 as SVGEGT. V lost 2 bases, J lost 5 bases, and 10 bases lay in between. The CDR3 DNA is TGTGCCAGCAGTTACACCAACTCGAACAATGAGCAGTTCTTC. Protein sequence: CASSYTNSNNEQFF.

The V gene is TRBV19, the J gene TRBJ1-4; no clear D gene. CDR1 and CDR2 from the germline V gene are LNHDA and SQIVND (reference sequence). The CDR3 runs 13 residues. V dropped 5 bases and J dropped 7 bases, with 11 bases sitting between them. CDR3 coding DNA: TGTGCCAGTAGTCAGTGGTCGGGTGAAAAACTGTTTTTT. This translates into CASSQWSGEKLFF.

V and J are TRBV29-1 and TRBJ2-1; D unclear. V was shortened by 7 bases and J by 0 bases, with 10 bases between the two germline ends. Germline V lookup: CDR1 SQVTM, CDR2 ANQGSEA. The CDR3 is 13 amino acids. Written as DNA, the CDR3 is TGCAGCGGAACTACCAGCTCCTACAATGAGCAGTTCTTC. Its protein product is CSGTTSSYNEQFF.